A selection of T cell receptor beta chains follows, all from one sample in a study of tumor and adjacent non-tumor tissue in lung cancer. MiXCR, run by TCRdb on the multiplex PCR reads, gives a single entry per CDR3 protein. The data show 60,000 to 85,000 distinct CDR3 sequences, around 76% seen once. Input material: distant non-tumor lung tissue. All receptors come from a man between 65 and 79 years old with non-small cell lung cancer. The CDR3 runs from the conserved cysteine through the conserved F or W. The D gene is left open where the match is weak. Some rows have no size entry. The others give once, few or many, or a class for an expanded clone.

j_call: TRBJ1-4
clone_size: NA
v_call: TRBV6-5
d_call: NA
cdr3_aa: CANSLLGRGRLNEKLFF
cdr3_nt: TGTGCCAACAGCCTACTCGGGAGGGGACGACTTAATGAAAAACTGTTTTTT

j_call: TRBJ1-1
clone_size: NA
v_call: TRBV11-3
d_call: NA
cdr3_aa: CASSSRGGTYNEAFF
cdr3_nt: TGTGCCAGCAGCTCCCGAGGGGGGACGTACAATGAAGCTTTCTTT

j_call: TRBJ2-7
clone_size: many
v_call: TRBV6-6
d_call: TRBD1
cdr3_aa: CASSGQGVSYEQYF
cdr3_nt: TGTGCCAGCAGTGGACAGGGAGTCTCCTACGAGCAGTACTTC

j_call: TRBJ2-2
clone_size: NA
v_call: TRBV5-4
d_call: NA
cdr3_aa: CNGSSDTGELFF
cdr3_nt: TGTAACGGCAGCTCAGACACCGGGGAGCTGTTTTTT

j_call: TRBJ2-6
clone_size: NA
v_call: TRBV11-3
d_call: NA
cdr3_aa: CASSLRLRSGANVLTF
cdr3_nt: TGTGCCAGCAGCTTACGACTGAGATCTGGGGCCAACGTCCTGACTTTC

j_call: TRBJ2-4
clone_size: NA
v_call: TRBV12-3/TRBV12-4
d_call: NA
cdr3_aa: CASSQQRLPKNIQYF
cdr3_nt: TGTGCCAGCAGCCAGCAGCGGTTACCCAAAAACATTCAGTACTTC

j_call: TRBJ2-3
clone_size: NA
v_call: TRBV6-6
d_call: NA
cdr3_aa: CANSLRSEADTQYF
cdr3_nt: TGTGCCAACAGTCTACGAAGTGAGGCAGATACGCAGTATTTT

j_call: TRBJ2-1
clone_size: NA
v_call: TRBV5-1
d_call: TRBD2
cdr3_aa: CASSFSGLAGDEQFF
cdr3_nt: TGCGCCAGCAGCTTCTCGGGACTAGCAGGTGATGAGCAGTTCTTC

j_call: TRBJ2-3
clone_size: NA
v_call: TRBV12-3/TRBV12-4
d_call: NA
cdr3_aa: CASSLCQSSTDTQYF
cdr3_nt: TGTGCCAGCAGTTTATGCCAGAGCTCCACAGATACGCAGTATTTT

j_call: TRBJ1-5
clone_size: NA
v_call: TRBV12-3/TRBV12-4
d_call: TRBD1
cdr3_aa: CTSSFETGGFQPQHF
cdr3_nt: TGTACCAGCAGTTTCGAAACAGGGGGCTTTCAGCCCCAGCACTTT

j_call: TRBJ2-1
clone_size: NA
v_call: TRBV6-6
d_call: NA
cdr3_aa: CTSSYSMGSSSYNEQFF
cdr3_nt: TGTACCAGCAGTTACTCGATGGGGTCTAGCTCCTACAATGAACAGTTCTTC

j_call: TRBJ2-7
clone_size: NA
v_call: TRBV4-3
d_call: NA
cdr3_aa: CASSRSSRGTYEQYF
cdr3_nt: TGCGCCAGCAGCCGATCGTCAAGGGGGACGTACGAGCAGTACTTC

j_call: TRBJ1-5
clone_size: NA
v_call: TRBV28
d_call: NA
cdr3_aa: CASTPQCQPQHF
cdr3_nt: TGTGCCAGCACCCCGCAGTGCCAGCCCCAACATTTT

j_call: TRBJ2-7
clone_size: few
v_call: TRBV6-2/TRBV6-3
d_call: TRBD1
cdr3_aa: CASSQTGGSPYEQYF
cdr3_nt: TGTGCCAGTAGCCAGACAGGGGGTAGCCCCTACGAGCAGTACTTC

j_call: TRBJ2-5
clone_size: NA
v_call: TRBV5-1
d_call: NA
cdr3_aa: CACILTSGPGESQYF
cdr3_nt: TGCGCCTGCATCTTGACCAGCGGGCCGGGGGAGAGCCAGTACTTC

j_call: TRBJ2-7
clone_size: NA
v_call: TRBV7-3
d_call: NA
cdr3_aa: CASSLIRDDVQYF
cdr3_nt: TGTGCCAGCAGCTTAATCCGCGATGATGTGCAGTACTTC

j_call: TRBJ1-1
clone_size: NA
v_call: TRBV5-5
d_call: NA
cdr3_aa: CASSSFTVVTEAFF
cdr3_nt: TGTGCCAGCAGCTCTTTTACGGTGGTCACTGAAGCTTTCTTT

j_call: TRBJ2-7
clone_size: NA
v_call: TRBV29-1
d_call: NA
cdr3_aa: CSVDDGSYDQYF
cdr3_nt: TGCAGTGTTGATGACGGTTCATACGATCAGTACTTC

j_call: TRBJ1-5
clone_size: NA
v_call: TRBV19
d_call: NA
cdr3_aa: CASSDTGIDQSQHF
cdr3_nt: TGTGCCAGTAGTGACACAGGGATTGATCAGTCCCAGCATTTT

j_call: TRBJ2-7
clone_size: NA
v_call: TRBV29-1
d_call: TRBD2
cdr3_aa: CSVGTSGAGVQYF
cdr3_nt: TGCAGCGTCGGGACTAGCGGAGCCGGGGTACAGTACTTC

j_call: TRBJ2-5
clone_size: once
v_call: TRBV4-3
d_call: NA
cdr3_aa: CANSQGVGLLGVTQYF
cdr3_nt: TGCGCCAACAGCCAAGGTGTGGGGCTCTTAGGAGTGACCCAGTACTTC

j_call: TRBJ1-1
clone_size: NA
v_call: TRBV19
d_call: NA
cdr3_aa: CVSSTGVGAFF
cdr3_nt: TGTGTCAGTAGTACGGGGGTCGGAGCTTTCTTT

j_call: TRBJ2-7
clone_size: few
v_call: TRBV6-5
d_call: NA
cdr3_aa: CASSYGSSGHGYEQYF
cdr3_nt: TGTGCTAGCAGTTACGGCTCTTCGGGACATGGCTACGAGCAGTACTTC

j_call: TRBJ1-1
clone_size: once
v_call: TRBV20-1
d_call: NA
cdr3_aa: CAAADPTNTETFF
cdr3_nt: TGCGCGGCGGCAGACCCCACGAACACTGAAACTTTCTTT

j_call: TRBJ1-1
clone_size: many
v_call: TRBV20-1
d_call: NA
cdr3_aa: CSARPDRLNTEAFF
cdr3_nt: TGCAGTGCTAGACCAGACAGGCTGAACACTGAAGCTTTCTTT

j_call: TRBJ2-3
clone_size: NA
v_call: TRBV11-2
d_call: TRBD2
cdr3_aa: CANSLGLDITDTQYF
cdr3_nt: TGTGCCAACAGCTTAGGACTAGATATCACAGATACGCAGTATTTT

j_call: TRBJ2-3
clone_size: NA
v_call: TRBV20-1
d_call: NA
cdr3_aa: CSAETTESNQPQYF
cdr3_nt: TGCAGTGCGGAGACTACAGAAAGCAATCAGCCCCAGTATTTT

j_call: TRBJ2-7
clone_size: NA
v_call: TRBV5-5
d_call: NA
cdr3_aa: CDSSSGPGFLYEQYF
cdr3_nt: TGTGACAGCAGTTCGGGGCCGGGGTTTCTGTACGAGCAGTACTTC

j_call: TRBJ2-1
clone_size: once
v_call: TRBV4-2
d_call: TRBD2
cdr3_aa: CISSPSGGSSDEQFF
cdr3_nt: TGTATCAGCAGCCCCTCGGGCGGGAGTAGCGATGAGCAGTTCTTC

j_call: TRBJ1-2
clone_size: NA
v_call: TRBV11-3
d_call: NA
cdr3_aa: CASRHPDGLGGYTF
cdr3_nt: TGTGCCAGCAGGCACCCAGACGGGTTGGGGGGCTACACCTTC

j_call: TRBJ1-1
clone_size: NA
v_call: TRBV29-1
d_call: NA
cdr3_aa: CSVRVGGLEAFF
cdr3_nt: TGCAGCGTCCGTGTAGGGGGACTCGAAGCTTTCTTT

j_call: TRBJ2-2
clone_size: many
v_call: TRBV14
d_call: NA
cdr3_aa: CASSLTGPGELFF
cdr3_nt: TGTGCCAGCAGCCTGACAGGTCCCGGGGAGCTGTTTTTT

j_call: TRBJ2-5
clone_size: NA
v_call: TRBV12-3/TRBV12-4
d_call: TRBD2
cdr3_aa: CANSGLAGVVETHYF
cdr3_nt: TGTGCTAACAGCGGGCTAGCGGGAGTGGTGGAGACTCACTACTTC

j_call: TRBJ2-7
clone_size: NA
v_call: TRBV11-1
d_call: NA
cdr3_aa: CASSLTNGKSYEQYF
cdr3_nt: TGTGCCAGCAGCTTAACAAACGGGAAATCCTACGAGCAGTACTTC

j_call: TRBJ2-1
clone_size: NA
v_call: TRBV24-1
d_call: TRBD2
cdr3_aa: CATSDGRGSNYNEKFF
cdr3_nt: TGTGCCACCAGTGACGGTCGCGGGAGTAACTACAACGAGAAGTTCTTC

j_call: TRBJ1-1
clone_size: once
v_call: TRBV4-1
d_call: NA
cdr3_aa: CASSTQGVTEDFF
cdr3_nt: TGCGCCAGCAGCACCCAGGGTGTCACTGAAGATTTCTTT